This record concerns one T cell receptor beta chain sequence. The sample belongs to a study of blood T cell repertoires in COVID-19. CDR1 SGHNT and CDR2 YYREEE come from the germline V gene (reference sequence). Unmatched junction bases numbered 3, after V lost 4 bases and J lost 0 bases. CDR3 length: 16 amino acids. Assay used: immunoSEQ multiplex PCR; TCRdb lists only in-frame clones, some missing. The sample includes roughly 230,000 clones, more than 65% of them seen just once. The sample comprised peripheral blood. This sequence originates from a man aged 45-65 years with active or convalescent COVID-19. The chain combines TRBV5-4 with TRBJ2-6, with 8 nucleotides matching TRBD1. DNA for the CDR3: TGTGCCAGCAGCCGTACAGGGGGCTCTGGGGCCAACGTCCTGACTTTC. Amino acids: CASSRTGGSGANVLTF.